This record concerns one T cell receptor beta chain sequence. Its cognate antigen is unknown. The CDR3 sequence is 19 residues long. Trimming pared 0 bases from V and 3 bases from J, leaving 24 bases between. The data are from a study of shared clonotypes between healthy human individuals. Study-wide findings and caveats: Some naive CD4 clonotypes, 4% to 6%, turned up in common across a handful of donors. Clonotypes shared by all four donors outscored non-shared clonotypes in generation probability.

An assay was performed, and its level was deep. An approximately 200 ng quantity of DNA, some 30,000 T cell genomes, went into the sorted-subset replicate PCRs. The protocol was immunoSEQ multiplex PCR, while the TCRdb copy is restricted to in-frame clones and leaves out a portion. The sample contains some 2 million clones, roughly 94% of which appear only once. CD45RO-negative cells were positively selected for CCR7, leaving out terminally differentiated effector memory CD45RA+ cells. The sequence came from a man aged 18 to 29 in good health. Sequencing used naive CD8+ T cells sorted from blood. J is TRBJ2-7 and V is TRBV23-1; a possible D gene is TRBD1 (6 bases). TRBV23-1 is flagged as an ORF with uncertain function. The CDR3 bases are TGCGCCAGCAGTCAATCGGATGGGGAGCCCAACCGAGGGGGCTACGAGCAGTACTTC. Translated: CASSQSDGEPNRGGYEQYF.